Each of the 18 T cell receptor beta chains below was sequenced from the same sample in a study of blood T cell repertoires in COVID-19. Here immunoSEQ multiplex PCR was the method, and the copy in TCRdb shows in-frame clones only, minus some. In the table there are 55,000 to 65,000 clones, roughly 89% of which are singletons. The sample comprised peripheral blood. Receptors originate from a human donor in a cohort sampled during active COVID-19.

This chain uses TRBV7-2 with TRBJ2-1; D may be TRBD1 (6 bases). The CDR3 is made up of 13 amino acids. Germline lookup yields CDR1 SGHTA and CDR2 FQGNSA. The germline V and J ends were trimmed by 6 bases and 3 bases, with 9 bases remaining between them. The CDR3 DNA follows: TGTGCCAGCAGTTGGACAGACTACAATGAGCAGTTCTTC. Protein product: CASSWTDYNEQFF.

Written as DNA, the CDR3 is TGTGCCAGCAGCTCAGCTAGCGGGAGAGAGGATACGCAGTATTTT. Translation gives CASSSASGREDTQYF. The rearrangement uses TRBV7-6 and TRBJ2-3, with 10 nucleotides matching TRBD2. The V gene's germline CDR1 is SGHVS and CDR2 FNYEAQ. J lost 6 bases, V lost 4 bases, and 7 bases had no gene match. This CDR3 spans 15 amino acids.

The CDR3 loop is CASFRSGISYEQYF. Here the CDR3 DNA reads TGTGCCAGCTTCCGGAGCGGGATCTCCTACGAGCAGTACTTC. The chain employs TRBV2 and TRBJ2-7, with 7 bases identical to TRBD2. The J segment lost 0 bases and the V segment lost 8 bases, leaving 7 bases of the junction unmatched. Germline CDR1 and CDR2: SNHLY and FYNNEI. The CDR3 contains 14 residues.

V gene TRBV6-6 combines with J gene TRBJ1-1; TRBD1 is a possible D gene (6 bases). Germline values: CDR1 MNHNY, CDR2 SVGAGI (reference sequence). The CDR3 is made up of 11 amino acids. Trimming took 6 bases from V and 5 from J, leaving 7 bases between them. Here the CDR3 reads CASRRGTEAFF. Written as DNA, the CDR3 is TGTGCCAGCAGGAGGGGGACTGAAGCTTTCTTT.

This chain joins TRBV2 and TRBJ1-5, with 7 bases identical to TRBD1. Germline trimming cut 4 bases from V and 5 bases from J; bases unmatched to any gene: 8. CDR1 and CDR2 from the germline V gene are SNHLY and FYNNEI. The CDR3 extends over 15 amino acids. The DNA of the CDR3 is TGTGCCAGCAGTGGAGGGGGCATGAGGGATCAGCCCCAGCATTTT. Translation gives CASSGGGMRDQPQHF.

The V call is TRBV7-6, the J call TRBJ1-3; unclear D gene. V was cut by 0 bases and J by 3 bases, with 6 bases left in between. Germline V lookup: CDR1 SGHVS, CDR2 FNYEAQ. The CDR3 loop spans 14 amino acids. CDR3 in amino acids: CASSLAPVGNTIYF. For the CDR3, the DNA is TGTGCCAGCAGCTTAGCCCCCGTTGGAAACACCATATATTTT.

The chain recombines TRBV27 with TRBJ2-7, with a weak D call TRBD1 (6 bases). This CDR3 is 14 amino acids long. CDR1 is MNHEY, CDR2 SMNVEV, per germline (reference sequence). V shed 5 bases and J shed 3 bases, with 14 bases lying between them. CDR3 nucleotide sequence: TGTGCCAGCAGTCCCCTGGACAGAAGCTACGAGCAGTACTTC. It encodes CASSPLDRSYEQYF.

This rearrangement joins TRBV4-1 to TRBJ2-4; 8 bases are shared with TRBD1. After removal of 0 bases from V and 7 bases from J, the junction contained 11 bases not matched to a gene. This CDR3 contains 17 residues. Germline assignment: CDR1 MGHRA and CDR2 YSYEKL. The CDR3 DNA sequence: TGCGCCAGCAGCCAAGAAGGCGGGGCAGGGGGCAGGAACATTCAGTACTTC. Translation gives CASSQEGGAGGRNIQYF.

This clone was seen only once. The CDR3 protein is CASSPGTGAYGYTF. CDR3 nucleotide sequence: TGTGCCAGCTCACCAGGAACAGGGGCCTATGGCTACACCTTC. This sequence joins TRBV18 and TRBJ1-2, with TRBD1 identical over 7 bases. This CDR3 has 14 residues. Germline lookup yields CDR1 KGHSH and CDR2 LQKENI. Unmatched junction bases numbered 4, after V lost 2 bases and J lost 4 bases.

V gene TRBV9 combines with J gene TRBJ1-2; TRBD1 matches 7 bases. The junction had 4 bases not matched to a gene; V was cut back by 2 bases and J by 6 bases. The CDR3 has 13 residues. Germline-derived CDR1 and CDR2 are SGDLS and YYNGEE. The CDR3: CASSVGTDDGYTF. The CDR3 coding sequence is TGTGCCAGCAGCGTCGGGACAGATGATGGCTACACCTTC.

This chain links TRBV7-3 with TRBJ2-7; 9 nucleotides match TRBD1. Germline V CDR1 and CDR2: SGHTA, FQGTGA. V gave up 6 bases and J gave up 3 bases; unmatched junction bases: 12. CDR3 length: 16 amino acids. Here the CDR3 reads CASSPSGDRAGYEQYF. In DNA, the CDR3 is TGTGCCAGCAGTCCCTCGGGGGACAGGGCGGGCTACGAGCAGTACTTC.

The chain recombines TRBV5-8 with TRBJ2-3, with 13 bases matching TRBD2. CDR1 is SGHTS and CDR2 is YDEGEE in the germline V gene. V was clipped by 4 bases and J by 5 bases; unmatched bases: 4. CDR3 length: 15 residues. The CDR3 loop is CASSPRLAGGDTQYF. The CDR3 nucleotides are TGTGCCAGCAGCCCCAGACTAGCGGGAGGAGATACGCAGTATTTT. The full variable domain, in which reference TRBV5-8 and TRBJ2-3 provide the parts outside the CDR3, is EAGVTQSPTHLIKTRGQQATLRCSPISGHTSVYWYQQALGLGLQFLLWYDEGEERNRGNFPPRFSGRQFPNYSSELNVNALELEDSALYLCASSPRLAGGDTQYFGPGTRLTVL.

The chain carries TRBV5-1 and TRBJ1-2, with D possibly TRBD1 on 5 matching bases. V lost 0 bases and J 4 bases, leaving 7 bases between the germline ends. Germline V gives CDR1 SGHRS, CDR2 YFSETQ. This CDR3 is 13 amino acids long. Here the CDR3 DNA reads TGCGCCAGCAGCTTGGGCGGGGGCTATGGCTACACCTTC. It encodes CASSLGGGYGYTF.

The chain is built from TRBV13 and TRBJ2-5; 9 positions agree with TRBD1. Germline V gene sequence: CDR1 PRHDT, CDR2 FYEKMQ (reference sequence). V was pared by 5 bases and J by 5 bases, with 9 bases of the junction left unmatched. This CDR3 contains 15 residues. The CDR3 loop is CASSPRRQGGETQYF. The DNA for the CDR3 is TGTGCCAGCAGCCCGAGAAGACAGGGGGGGGAGACCCAGTACTTC.

This chain connects TRBV11-2 to TRBJ2-4; 10 bases match TRBD1. CDR3 length: 15 amino acids. The ends lost 4 bases at V and 6 bases at J; junction bases unmatched: 6. Germline assignment: CDR1 SGHAT and CDR2 FQNNGV. CDR3: CASSSRGTGVNIQYF. CDR3 DNA sequence: TGTGCCAGCAGCTCGCGCGGGACAGGGGTAAACATTCAGTACTTC. The full variable domain, completed using reference TRBV11-2 and TRBJ2-4, is EAGVAQSPRYKIIEKRQSVAFWCNPISGHATLYWYQQILGQGPKLLIQFQNNGVVDDSQLPKDRFSAERLKGVDSTLKIQPAKLEDSAVYLCASSSRGTGVNIQYFGAGTRLSVL.

The chain recombines TRBV19 with TRBJ2-1; D not resolved. The ends were cut back, 5 bases at V and 3 bases at J, with 8 bases in the middle. The CDR3 runs to 13 residues. Looked up from germline, CDR1 is LNHDA and CDR2 is SQIVND (reference sequence). The chain's CDR3 is CASSLENYNEQFF. In DNA form, the CDR3 reads TGTGCCAGTAGTTTGGAGAACTACAATGAGCAGTTCTTC. Full variable domain (missing parts from reference TRBV19 and TRBJ2-1): DGGITQSPKYLFRKEGQNVTLSCEQNLNHDAMYWYRQDPGQGLRLIYYSQIVNDFQKGDIAEGYSVSREKKESFPLTVTSAQKNPTAFYLCASSLENYNEQFFGPGTRLTVL.

The V call is TRBV2, the J call TRBJ1-4; no firm D call. Trimming removed 7 bases at V and 0 bases at J, with 3 bases between. The CDR3 covers 12 residues. Germline lookup yields CDR1 SNHLY and CDR2 FYNNEI. The CDR3 reads CASTATNEKLFF. The DNA for the CDR3 is TGTGCCAGCACGGCAACTAATGAAAAACTGTTTTTT.

The chain couples TRBV13 to TRBJ2-5; the match to TRBD2 covers 11 bases. Unmatched junction bases numbered 9, after V lost 5 bases and J lost 7 bases. The CDR3 is made up of 15 amino acids. Germline V lookup: CDR1 PRHDT, CDR2 FYEKMQ (reference sequence). Written as DNA, the CDR3 is TGTGCCAGCAGCACCTCGACTAGCGGGGTGGGGACCCAGTACTTC. This translates into CASSTSTSGVGTQYF.